The rows below give T cell receptor beta chains drawn from one sample of a study of cytomegalovirus exposure and HLA in healthy donors. Clones were sequenced by immunoSEQ multiplex PCR, and TCRdb holds only the in-frame ones, with some missing. The table includes 150,000 to 200,000 clones, 70% to 80% detected once. Source material: PBMCs. These receptors all stem from a man younger than 40 in good health and CMV-seronegative. The CDR3 runs from the conserved cysteine through the conserved F or W. A D gene is named only where the DNA matches it firmly. Clone size is stated in some rows and not others, as once, few, many or a class when expanded.

TGCGCCAGCAGCTTTGGGCGGGGATCCTACAATGAGCAGTTCTTC,CASSFGRGSYNEQFF,.,TRBV5-1,few,TRBJ2-1
TGCGCCAGCAGCTTGCGTACAGGGTACACCGGGGAGCTGTTTTTT,CASSLRTGYTGELFF,.,TRBV5-1,.,TRBJ2-2
TGTGCCAGCAGCTGGGGACAGGGGCAGACCCAGTACTTC,CASSWGQGQTQYF,TRBD1,TRBV7-3,.,TRBJ2-5
TGTGCCAGCAGCCGTCCTCTGGGCACAGGGGCGTTGCACACCGGGGAGCTGTTTTTT,CASSRPLGTGALHTGELFF,TRBD1,TRBV5-6,.,TRBJ2-2
TGTGCCAGCAGGCAAGGGGTCCAGCCCCAGCATTTT,CASRQGVQPQHF,.,TRBV27,.,TRBJ1-5
TGTGCCAGTCGTTTACTCATTAATAATCAGCCCCAGCATTTT,CASRLLINNQPQHF,.,TRBV19,once,TRBJ1-5
TGTGCCAGCAGTGAAGGCGGCGGGATGCAAGAGACCCAGTACTTC,CASSEGGGMQETQYF,.,TRBV6-1,few,TRBJ2-5
TGTGCCAGCAGCTTTACCGGGACAGGGTATTACGAGCAGTACTTC,CASSFTGTGYYEQYF,TRBD1,TRBV25-1,.,TRBJ2-7
TGTGCCTGGAGTGGCGGAGCGGGAAGAAACACCATATATTTT,CAWSGGAGRNTIYF,.,TRBV30,once,TRBJ1-3
TGTGCCAGCAGCCAAGTCCGTGGGCCCACTGAAGCTTTCTTT,CASSQVRGPTEAFF,.,TRBV14,.,TRBJ1-1
TGTGCCAGCAGCTTTGCGGATCAAGAGACCCAGTACTTC,CASSFADQETQYF,.,TRBV11-3,.,TRBJ2-5
TGTGCCGGAGGTAGCAATCAGCCCCAGCATTTT,CAGGSNQPQHF,.,TRBV28,.,TRBJ1-5
TGCACCAGCAGCCAAGTCGGCCAGGCCCATGGCTACACCTTC,CTSSQVGQAHGYTF,.,TRBV1,.,TRBJ1-2
TGCGCCAGCAGCCCCGGACTAGCGGGTCACTACAATGAGCAGTTCTTC,CASSPGLAGHYNEQFF,TRBD2,TRBV4-1,.,TRBJ2-1
TGCGCCAGCAGTGAGTCGACGGGGAACACTGAAGCTTTCTTT,CASSESTGNTEAFF,.,TRBV10-1,.,TRBJ1-1
TGCGCCAGCAGCCCCGACCGCTGGGCAGGGTCCACTGGGGCCAACGTCCTGACTTTC,CASSPDRWAGSTGANVLTF,.,TRBV5-1,.,TRBJ2-6
TGCGCCAGCAGCTTGGCGGCAGGCAGTACCTATGGCTACACCTTC,CASSLAAGSTYGYTF,.,TRBV5-1,.,TRBJ1-2
TGTGCCAGCACCCCTGGGGGGTCGGCGAACTATGGCTACACCTTC,CASTPGGSANYGYTF,.,TRBV5-6,.,TRBJ1-2
TGCGCCAGCAGCCAAGCAGGGATCTCCTACGAGCAGTACTTC,CASSQAGISYEQYF,.,TRBV4-1,once,TRBJ2-7
TGTGCCAGCAGTGAAGTCGGGACAGCCCGTGTGGAGACCCAGTACTTC,CASSEVGTARVETQYF,TRBD1,TRBV6-1,few,TRBJ2-5
TGTGCCAGTAGTCAGACTAGCGCGAGCTCCTACGAGCAGTACTTC,CASSQTSASSYEQYF,TRBD2,TRBV19,.,TRBJ2-7
TGTGCCAGCAGCCTTTTAGGCGGGTCGAACACCGGGGAGCTGTTTTTT,CASSLLGGSNTGELFF,.,TRBV7-3,.,TRBJ2-2
TGCGCCAGCAGCTGGCAACAAAACACCGGGGAGCTGTTTTTT,CASSWQQNTGELFF,.,TRBV5-1,.,TRBJ2-2
TGTGCCAGCAGTCACAGCGGGTATGGGACCGGGGAGCTGTTTTTT,CASSHSGYGTGELFF,.,TRBV6-5,.,TRBJ2-2
TGTGCCAGCAGCCAACGGGGGGGGCAGCCCCAGCATTTT,CASSQRGGQPQHF,.,TRBV6-6,.,TRBJ1-5
TGCGCCAGCAGCCACGGGGGGGGTTCCTACGAGCAGTACTTC,CASSHGGGSYEQYF,TRBD2,TRBV4-1,once,TRBJ2-7
TGCAGCTGTGCCTGGCCTGAAGCTTTCTTT,CSCAWPEAFF,.,TRBV29-1,.,TRBJ1-1
TGCGCCAGCAGCTTTGGCGGGGGGTACACAGATACGCAGTATTTT,CASSFGGGYTDTQYF,TRBD2,TRBV5-1,.,TRBJ2-3
TGTGCCAGCAGTTTTAGGGCGGGAGATGAATGGTCCTACGAGCAGTACTTC,CASSFRAGDEWSYEQYF,TRBD2,TRBV28,.,TRBJ2-7
TGTGCCAGCAGCGTGCGTGGGGCCAACGTCCTGACTTTC,CASSVRGANVLTF,.,TRBV7-3,few,TRBJ2-6
TGTGCCAGCAGCGCCCCGGGCAGGGCGGACACTGAAGCTTTCTTT,CASSAPGRADTEAFF,.,TRBV9,.,TRBJ1-1
TGTGCCAGCAAGACCACTAGCGGGAGGATAGGAAACATTCAGTACTTC,CASKTTSGRIGNIQYF,TRBD2,TRBV2,.,TRBJ2-4
TGCGCCAGCAGCCCGTCTACGGGCACAGATACGCAGTATTTT,CASSPSTGTDTQYF,.,TRBV5-1,.,TRBJ2-3